This TCR beta chain originates from a study of blood T cell repertoires in COVID-19. Whole-study context: The origin of the acute and convalescent COVID-19 samples was the United States, Italy and Spain. T cells, B-cell-depleted T cells, or PBMCs supplied cDNA or gDNA.

In the authors' workflow: Amplifying reference gene primers gave estimates of nucleated cell counts. Here immunoSEQ multiplex PCR was the method, and the copy in TCRdb shows in-frame clones only, minus some. The DNA gave D and trimming, while V, J and clone size come from that table. This sample yields about 230,000 clones, of which roughly 87% are seen a single time; about 12% belongs to the top ten. Germline loops: CDR1 LGHNA, CDR2 YSLEER. V was cut by 2 bases and J by 0 bases, with 8 bases left in between. CDR3 length: 14 amino acids. This TCR came from a woman aged 18-35 years who had recovered from COVID-19. The chain combines TRBV4-3 with TRBJ2-7; D is undetermined. The specimen was peripheral blood. The CDR3, as DNA: TGCGCCAGCAGCCAAACAGATTCCTCCTACGAGCAGTACTTC. It translates to CASSQTDSSYEQYF.